This T cell receptor (beta chain) was retrieved from a study of CD8+CD57+ T cells in acquired aplastic anemia. Previously, flow cytometry had revealed CD8+CD57+ cell expansion in the patients chosen for sequencing. Investigators profiled TCR beta VDJ and CDR3 from genomic DNA template. TCRdb re-called the reads through MiXCR, storing one row per CDR3 protein. Found here are about half a million distinct CDR3 sequences, less than 35% of them singletons; the top ten hold around 0.82%. The sample consisted of sorted CD4+, CD8+, or CD8+CD57+ T cells (not recorded which) from PBMCs. The sequence was collected from a human donor with aplastic anemia.

CDR3 nucleotides: TGTGCCAGCAGCCCAACCGGGACTGGGGACTCAGATACGCAGTATTTT. Translating gives CASSPTGTGDSDTQYF. The chain combines TRBV7-8 with TRBJ2-3; TRBD2 might be the D (6 bases). The CDR3 is 16 amino acids. The germline V gene encodes CDR1 SGHVS and CDR2 FQNEAQ. Trimming cost V 5 bases and J 4 bases, with 19 bases left between them.